This T cell receptor (beta chain) is drawn from a study of T cells in Graves' hyperthyroidism and ophthalmopathy. The study enrolled patients aged 18 to 65 with newly diagnosed hyperthyroidism of under 2 months' duration. For the diagnoses, clinical symptoms, serum thyroxine and TRAb, thyroid ultrasound and orbital computed tomography were used. Authors of the study amplified TCR beta CDR3 regions from RNA transcripts. Primed by the HTBI set, a first-round RT-PCR was run on the TCR CDR3. TCRdb recomputed calls from the multiplex PCR reads with MiXCR, one row per CDR3 protein. The sample contains a few hundred thousand distinct CDR3 sequences, 46% of which appear only once. V dropped 6 bases and J dropped 4; count of bases not matched to a gene: 20. This CDR3 has 18 amino acids.

The J gene is TRBJ2-7, the V gene TRBV12-3 or TRBV12-4; 8 bases are a match to TRBD2. The sample comprised peripheral blood or thyroid tissue (not recorded which). This TCR came from a woman aged 18-35 years with Graves' hyperthyroidism. CDR3 coding DNA: TGTGCCAGCAGATCCCGGGACACGGGGAGCGGGGGAAAATACGAGCAGTACTTC. Translation: CASRSRDTGSGGKYEQYF.